These 4 T cell receptor beta chains were sequenced from one sample in a study of T-cell memory formation after mild COVID-19. TCRdb processed the 5' RACE reads anew with MiXCR; each CDR3 protein has one entry. The sample has 470,000 or so distinct CDR3 sequences; 18% are singletons. The sequencing input was PBMCs or a T cell subset sorted from them (not recorded which). These TCRs come from an adult woman who had mild COVID-19 (a few samples of this study predate the infection). Cell type and time point are not known.

The CDR3 here is CSARDLGVPGNEQFF. The CDR3 DNA reads as TGCAGTGCTAGAGATCTTGGGGTCCCCGGAAATGAGCAGTTCTTC. The chain employs TRBV20-1 and TRBJ2-1, with D uncertain. CDR1 and CDR2 from the germline V gene are DFQATT and SNEGSKA (reference sequence). The V gene lost 0 bases and the J gene lost 7 bases, with 16 bases spanning the gap. The CDR3 loop spans 15 amino acids.

The chain carries TRBV21-1 and TRBJ1-2; TRBD1 reflects the table's D call only, with no check against the DNA. TRBV21-1 is assigned pseudogene status. The CDR3 length is 14 residues. CDR3 in amino acids: CASSEGDGNYGYTF. Written as DNA, the CDR3 is TGTGCCAGCAGTGAAGGGGATGGAAACTATGGCTACACCTTC.

V is TRBV2 and J is TRBJ2-5; 9 bases line up with TRBD1. This CDR3 is 15 amino acids long. Looked up from germline, CDR1 is SNHLY and CDR2 is FYNNEI. The V segment lost 4 bases and the J segment 4 bases; nucleotides outside the gene matches: 7. Here the CDR3 DNA reads TGTGCCAGCAGTGCTCAGGGACAGGGAGGAGAGACCCAGTACTTC. It encodes CASSAQGQGGETQYF.

This clonotype has ten or more counts. V usage is TRBV29-1 and J usage is TRBJ1-2; no clear D. The length of the CDR3 is 13 residues. The germline gives CDR1 SQVTM, CDR2 ANQGSEA. The V gene lost 3 bases and the J gene lost 8 bases, with 16 bases spanning the gap. In DNA form, the CDR3 reads TGCAGCGTTGATTCGTTACAGTCTATGGGCTACACCTTC. Translated: CSVDSLQSMGYTF. Variable domain in full (rest from reference TRBV29-1 and TRBJ1-2): SAVISQKPSRDICQRGTSLTIQCQVDSQVTMMFWYRQQPGQSLTLIATANQGSEATYESGFVIDKFPISRPNLTFSTLTVSNMSPEDSSIYLCSVDSLQSMGYTFGSGTRLTVV.